This T cell receptor (beta chain) was recovered during a study of vaccination and CD4 T cells after COVID-19. Study-wide background: Convalescent persons amounted to six males plus four females, two of whom were Hispanic. A CEFX pool, an HIV-1 Nef pool, or no peptide went to control cultures.

Germline V CDR1 and CDR2: SGHKS, YYEKEE (reference sequence). This CDR3 region has 14 residues. Trimming shortened V by 0 bases and J by 2 bases, and 9 bases separated the two germline ends. Treatment: roughly 11-day PBMC culture with coronavirus spike peptide pools or control peptides (ViraFEST assay). Fresh IL-2 medium replaced half the culture medium on days 3 and 7. This clonotype showed up just a few times. The antigen is unknown. Sequencing of DNA taken from cultured CD4+ T cells relied on the Oncomine TCR Beta short-read assay. TCRdb re-analysed the PCR reads in MiXCR, keeping a single row per CDR3 protein. Among about 14,000 distinct CDR3 sequences listed, around two fifths were seen once.

Sequencing input: cultured CD4+ T cells from blood. The chain combines TRBV5-5 with TRBJ2-7; D unresolved. The sequence was obtained from a human donor with COVID-19. The CDR3 region has the DNA TGTGCCAGCAGCTTGGAGGTGTCCCCCTACGAGCAGTACTTC. Translation: CASSLEVSPYEQYF. Based on the CDR3 plus reference TRBV5-5 and TRBJ2-7, the full variable domain is DAGVTQSPTHLIKTRGQQVTLRCSPISGHKSVSWYQQVLGQGPQFIFQYYEKEERGRGNFPDRFSARQFPNYSSELNVNALLLGDSALYLCASSLEVSPYEQYFGPGTRLTVT.